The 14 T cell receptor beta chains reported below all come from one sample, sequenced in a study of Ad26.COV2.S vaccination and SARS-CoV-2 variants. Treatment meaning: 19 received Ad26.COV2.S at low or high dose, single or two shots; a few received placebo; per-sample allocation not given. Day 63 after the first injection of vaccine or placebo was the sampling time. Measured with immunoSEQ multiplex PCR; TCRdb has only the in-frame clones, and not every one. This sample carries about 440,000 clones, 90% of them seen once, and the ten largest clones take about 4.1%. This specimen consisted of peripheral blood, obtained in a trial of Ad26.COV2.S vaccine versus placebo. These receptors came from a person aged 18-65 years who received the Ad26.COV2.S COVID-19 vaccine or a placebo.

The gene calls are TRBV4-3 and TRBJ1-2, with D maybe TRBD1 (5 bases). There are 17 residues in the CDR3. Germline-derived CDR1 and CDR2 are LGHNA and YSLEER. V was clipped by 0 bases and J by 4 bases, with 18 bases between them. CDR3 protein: CASSQDLGLGRVYGYTF. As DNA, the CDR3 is TGCGCCAGCAGCCAAGATTTGGGTTTGGGCAGGGTCTATGGCTACACCTTC.

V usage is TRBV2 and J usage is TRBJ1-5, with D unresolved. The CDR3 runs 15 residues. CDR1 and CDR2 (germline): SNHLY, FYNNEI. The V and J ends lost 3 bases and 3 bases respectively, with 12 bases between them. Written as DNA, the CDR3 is TGTGCCAGCAGTGACGAGGGCCTTAACAATCAGCCCCAGCATTTT. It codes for CASSDEGLNNQPQHF.

CDR3 protein: CASSKQSDTQYF. Here the CDR3 DNA reads TGTGCCAGCTCCAAACAATCAGATACGCAGTATTTT. V is TRBV6-6 and J is TRBJ2-3, with D unresolved. The CDR3 has 12 amino acids. Germline CDR1 reads MNHNY; CDR2 reads SVGAGI (reference sequence). Trimming removed 8 bases at V and 4 bases at J, with 10 bases between.

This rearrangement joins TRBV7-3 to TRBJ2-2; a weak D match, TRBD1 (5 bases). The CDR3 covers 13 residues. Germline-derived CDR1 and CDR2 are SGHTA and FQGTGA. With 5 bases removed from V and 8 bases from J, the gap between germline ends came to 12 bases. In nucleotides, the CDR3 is TGTGCCAGCAGCCCAATAGGGGAAGGGGAGCTGTTTTTT. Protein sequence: CASSPIGEGELFF.

This CDR3 reads CASSPGLRNEQFF. CDR3 coding DNA: TGTGCCAGCAGCCCCGGACTCCGTAATGAGCAGTTCTTC. The gene calls are TRBV3-1 (or the pseudogene TRBV3-2) and TRBJ2-1; perhaps TRBD2 as D (5 bases). V was shortened by 4 bases and J by 7 bases, with 11 bases between the two germline ends. Germline V CDR1 and CDR2: LGHDT, YNNKEL (reference sequence). The CDR3 has 13 residues.

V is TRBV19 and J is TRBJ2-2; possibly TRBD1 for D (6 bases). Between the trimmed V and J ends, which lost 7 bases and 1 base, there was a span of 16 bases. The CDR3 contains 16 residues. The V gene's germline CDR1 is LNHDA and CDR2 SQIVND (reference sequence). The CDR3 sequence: CASTPWTTGNTGELFF. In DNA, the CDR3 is TGTGCCAGTACCCCCTGGACGACAGGGAACACCGGGGAGCTGTTTTTT.

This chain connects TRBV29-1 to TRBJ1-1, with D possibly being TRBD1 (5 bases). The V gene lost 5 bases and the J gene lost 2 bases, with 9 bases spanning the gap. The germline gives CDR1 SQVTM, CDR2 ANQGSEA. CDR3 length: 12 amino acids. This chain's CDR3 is CSVTGTNTEAFF. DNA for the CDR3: TGCAGCGTTACCGGGACCAACACTGAAGCTTTCTTT.

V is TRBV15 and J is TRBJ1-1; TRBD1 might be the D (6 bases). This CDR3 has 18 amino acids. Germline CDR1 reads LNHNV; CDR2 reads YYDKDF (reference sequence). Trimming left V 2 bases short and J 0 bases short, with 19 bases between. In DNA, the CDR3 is TGTGCCACCAGCAGACAATTAACCCCGGGGGGCTTGAACACTGAAGCTTTCTTT. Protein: CATSRQLTPGGLNTEAFF.

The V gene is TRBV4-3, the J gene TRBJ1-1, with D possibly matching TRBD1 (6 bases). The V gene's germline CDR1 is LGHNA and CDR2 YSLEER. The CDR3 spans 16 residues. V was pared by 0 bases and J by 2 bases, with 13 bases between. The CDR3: CASSQERGRLNTEAFF. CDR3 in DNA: TGCGCCAGCAGCCAAGAGAGGGGGAGATTAAACACTGAAGCTTTCTTT.

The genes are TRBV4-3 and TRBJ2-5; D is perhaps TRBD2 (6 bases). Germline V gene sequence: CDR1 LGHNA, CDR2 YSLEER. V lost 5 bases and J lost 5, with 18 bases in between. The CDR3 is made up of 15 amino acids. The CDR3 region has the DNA TGCGCCAGCAGCGTTAATGGGGCTAGCGAGGAGACCCAGTACTTC. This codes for CASSVNGASEETQYF.

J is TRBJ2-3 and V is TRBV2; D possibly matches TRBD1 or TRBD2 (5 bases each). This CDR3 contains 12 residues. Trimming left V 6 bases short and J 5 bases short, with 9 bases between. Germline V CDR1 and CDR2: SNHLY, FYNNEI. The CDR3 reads CASRVGGDTQYF. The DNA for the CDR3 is TGTGCCAGCAGGGTTGGGGGAGATACGCAGTATTTT. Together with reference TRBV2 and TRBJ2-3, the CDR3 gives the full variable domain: EPEVTQTPSHQVTQMGQEVILRCVPISNHLYFYWYRQILGQKVEFLVSFYNNEISEKSEIFDDQFSVERPDGSNFTLKIRSTKLEDSAMYFCASRVGGDTQYFGPGTRLTVL.

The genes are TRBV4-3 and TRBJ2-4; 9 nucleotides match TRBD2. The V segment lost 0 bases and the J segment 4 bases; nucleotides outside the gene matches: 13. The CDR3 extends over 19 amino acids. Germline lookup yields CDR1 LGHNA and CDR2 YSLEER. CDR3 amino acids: CASSQDRSSGSLLKNIQYF. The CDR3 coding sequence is TGCGCCAGCAGCCAAGATCGGAGTAGCGGGAGCCTCTTGAAAAACATTCAGTACTTC.

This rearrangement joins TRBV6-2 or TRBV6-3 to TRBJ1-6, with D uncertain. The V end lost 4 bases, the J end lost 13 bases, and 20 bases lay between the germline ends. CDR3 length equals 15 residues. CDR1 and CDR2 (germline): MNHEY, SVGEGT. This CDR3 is CASSSLRETTAPLHF. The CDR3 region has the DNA TGTGCCAGCAGTTCCCTAAGGGAGACAACGGCGCCCCTCCACTTT.

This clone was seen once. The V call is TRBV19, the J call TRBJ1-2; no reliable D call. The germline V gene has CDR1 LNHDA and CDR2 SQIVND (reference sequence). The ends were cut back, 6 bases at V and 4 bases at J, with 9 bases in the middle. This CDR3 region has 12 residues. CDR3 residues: CASREGIYGYTF. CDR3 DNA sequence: TGTGCCAGTAGAGAGGGCATCTATGGCTACACCTTC.